The 5 T cell receptor beta chains listed next were all sequenced from one sample in a study of CD8+ T cells in alopecia areata. It was cDNA, reverse transcribed from extracted RNA, that served as the sequencing template. The method was immunoSEQ multiplex PCR; TCRdb's version includes in-frame clones alone and lacks a portion of them. Counted here are about 150,000 clones, 45% to 60% occurring once; the ten biggest clones make up more than 6.5%. The sample taken for sequencing was CD4+ T cells sorted from blood. These TCRs come from a human donor with alopecia areata.

The gene calls are TRBV5-1 and TRBJ2-1; 8 bases map to TRBD1. The CDR3 length is 14 residues. J was trimmed by 5 bases and V by 3 bases; bases with no gene match: 4. Looked up from germline, CDR1 is SGHRS and CDR2 is YFSETQ. CDR3 region: CASSWGQEHNEQFF. CDR3 coding DNA: TGCGCCAGCAGCTGGGGACAGGAACACAATGAGCAGTTCTTC.

There are a few counts of this clone. This rearrangement joins TRBV29-1 to TRBJ1-4, with no clear D. The CDR3 consists of 13 residues. The V gene's germline CDR1 is SQVTM and CDR2 ANQGSEA. V lost 4 bases, J lost 3 bases, and 9 bases lay in between. The CDR3 region is CSVGRQANEKLFF. CDR3 DNA: TGCAGCGTTGGTCGGCAGGCTAATGAAAAACTGTTTTTT.

The rearrangement joins TRBV29-1 to TRBJ1-4; the D gene is possibly TRBD1 (5 bases). V was cut by 3 bases and J by 6 bases, with 11 bases left in between. Germline V lookup: CDR1 SQVTM, CDR2 ANQGSEA. The CDR3 sequence is 13 residues long. The CDR3 nucleotides are TGCAGCGTTGATTCGGGACGGGATGAAAAACTGTTTTTT. Translation gives CSVDSGRDEKLFF.

The chain joins TRBV18 to TRBJ2-5; 9 nucleotides align to TRBD2. V was clipped by 4 bases and J by 4 bases; unmatched bases: 10. The germline CDR1 and CDR2 sequences are KGHSH and LQKENI. The CDR3 length is 16 residues. CDR3 sequence (DNA): TGTGCCAGCTCACGAAATTCAGCGGGAGGAATAGAGACCCAGTACTTC. It is translated as CASSRNSAGGIETQYF.

This clone showed up just a few times. The chain carries TRBV9 and TRBJ2-5; D may correspond to TRBD1 or TRBD2 (6 bases each). Trimming cost V 4 bases and J 4 bases, with 20 bases left between them. Germline CDR1 reads SGDLS; CDR2 reads YYNGEE. This CDR3 has 16 residues. The CDR3 coding sequence is TGTGCCAGCAGCAAAGGGGGTAGCGGTGGAGTAGAGACCCAGTACTTC. Translated, it gives CASSKGGSGGVETQYF.